What follows describes a single T cell receptor beta chain. This entry is derived from a study of CD8+ T cells in alopecia areata. After isolation, RNA underwent reverse transcription to generate cDNA as the sequencing template. Assay used: immunoSEQ multiplex PCR; TCRdb lists only in-frame clones, some missing. The table records roughly 150,000 clones, less than 65% of them present only once. The clonotype originates from a human donor in good health. Sequenced sample: CD8+ T cells sorted from blood.

The CDR3 nucleotides read TGTGCCAGCAGCGTGGGACTAGCGGATTACACCGGGGAGCTGTTTTTT. This codes for CASSVGLADYTGELFF. The chain employs TRBV9 and TRBJ2-2, with TRBD2 matching 11 bases. V lost 2 bases and J lost 3; bases outside the gene matches: 3. Germline CDR1 is SGDLS and CDR2 is YYNGEE. The CDR3 is 16 residues long. The full variable domain, with the rest looked up from reference TRBV9 and TRBJ2-2, is DSGVTQTPKHLITATGQRVTLRCSPRSGDLSVYWYQQSLDQGLQFLIQYYNGEERAKGNILERFSAQQFPDLHSELNLSSLELGDSALYFCASSVGLADYTGELFFGEGSRLTVL.